Here is one TCR beta chain with its context. Amplified TCR beta CDR3 regions were obtained using RNA transcripts as template. An initial RT-PCR round employing HTBI primers preceded a second-round multiplex PCR. TCRdb ran MiXCR on the multiplex PCR reads and lists one entry per CDR3 protein. The profile shows approximately 640,000 distinct CDR3 sequences, over 40% of them singletons. This sample was taken from a study of Graves' ophthalmopathy and Graves' hyperthyroidism. Clinical symptoms, serum thyroxine, TRAb, thyroid ultrasound and orbital computed tomography were relied on for diagnosis. V was pared by 8 bases and J by 6 bases, with 10 bases of the junction left unmatched. Germline CDR1 and CDR2: ENHRY and SYGVKD. The CDR3 runs to 15 residues.

Input material: peripheral blood. The chain couples TRBV10-3 to TRBJ1-6; TRBD1 aligns across 7 bases. This sequence originates from an adult man with Graves' ophthalmopathy. CDR3 amino acids: CAIASEQGSNSPLHF. In DNA form, the CDR3 reads TGTGCCATCGCGTCGGAACAGGGGAGTAATTCACCCCTCCACTTT.